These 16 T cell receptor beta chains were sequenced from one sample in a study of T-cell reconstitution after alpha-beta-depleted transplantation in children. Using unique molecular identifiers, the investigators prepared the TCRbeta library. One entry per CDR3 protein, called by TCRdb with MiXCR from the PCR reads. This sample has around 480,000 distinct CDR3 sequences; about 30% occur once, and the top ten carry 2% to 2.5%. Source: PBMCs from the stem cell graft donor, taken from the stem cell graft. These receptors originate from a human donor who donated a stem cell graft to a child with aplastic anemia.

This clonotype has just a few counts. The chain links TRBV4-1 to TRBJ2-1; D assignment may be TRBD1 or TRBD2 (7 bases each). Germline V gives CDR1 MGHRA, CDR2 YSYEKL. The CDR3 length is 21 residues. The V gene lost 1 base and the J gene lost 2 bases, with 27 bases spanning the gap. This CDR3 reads CASSQVPGGPSGFMTYNEQFF. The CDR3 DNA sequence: TGCGCCAGCAGCCAAGTTCCAGGGGGGCCTAGCGGTTTTATGACCTACAATGAGCAGTTCTTC.

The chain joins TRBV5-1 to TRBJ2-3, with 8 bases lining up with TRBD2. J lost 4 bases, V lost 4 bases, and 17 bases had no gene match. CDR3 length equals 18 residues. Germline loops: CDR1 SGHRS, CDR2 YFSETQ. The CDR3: CASSPRLVAGSGADTQYF. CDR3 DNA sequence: TGCGCCAGCAGCCCCCGATTGGTAGCGGGGAGCGGCGCAGATACGCAGTATTTT.

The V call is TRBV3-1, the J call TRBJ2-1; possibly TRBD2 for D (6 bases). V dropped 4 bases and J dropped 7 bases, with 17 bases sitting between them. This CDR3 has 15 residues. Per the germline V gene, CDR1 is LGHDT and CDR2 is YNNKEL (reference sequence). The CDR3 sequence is CASSPRAGMGNEQFF. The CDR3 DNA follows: TGTGCCAGCAGCCCGAGGGCGGGAATGGGTAATGAGCAGTTCTTC.

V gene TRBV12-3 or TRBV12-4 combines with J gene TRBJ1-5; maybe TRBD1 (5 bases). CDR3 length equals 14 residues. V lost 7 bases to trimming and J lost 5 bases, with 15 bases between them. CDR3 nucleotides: TGTGCCAGCAATACCGGGACCCTATATCAGCCCCAGCATTTT. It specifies CASNTGTLYQPQHF.

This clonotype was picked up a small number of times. The CDR3 sequence: CASSPRSYTIYEQYF. The CDR3 DNA sequence: TGTGCCAGCAGCCCTAGGAGTTACACCATCTACGAGCAGTACTTC. The chain joins TRBV4-2 to TRBJ2-7, with D unresolved. Trimming left V 4 bases short and J 3 bases short, with 16 bases between. The CDR3 is 15 residues long. The germline gives CDR1 LGHNA, CDR2 YNFKEQ.

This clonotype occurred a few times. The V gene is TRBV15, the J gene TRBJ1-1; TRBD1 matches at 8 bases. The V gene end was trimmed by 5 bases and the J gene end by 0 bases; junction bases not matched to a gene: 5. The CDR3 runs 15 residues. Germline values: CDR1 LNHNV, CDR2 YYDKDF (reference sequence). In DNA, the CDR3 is TGTGCCACCAGCCCGAGACAGGGGTTGAACACTGAAGCTTTCTTT. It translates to CATSPRQGLNTEAFF.

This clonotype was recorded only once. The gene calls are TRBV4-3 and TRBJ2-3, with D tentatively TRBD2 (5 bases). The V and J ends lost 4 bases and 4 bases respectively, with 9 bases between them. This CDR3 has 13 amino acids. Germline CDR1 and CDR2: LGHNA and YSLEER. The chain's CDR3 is CASSPSEADTQYF. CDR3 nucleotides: TGCGCCAGCAGCCCTTCGGAGGCAGATACGCAGTATTTT.

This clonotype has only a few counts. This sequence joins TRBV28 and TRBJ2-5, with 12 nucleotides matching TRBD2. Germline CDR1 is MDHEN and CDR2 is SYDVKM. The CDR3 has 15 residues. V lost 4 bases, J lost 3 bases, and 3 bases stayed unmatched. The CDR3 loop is CASSSSGRAEETQYF. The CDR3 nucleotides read TGTGCCAGCAGTTCTAGCGGGAGGGCCGAAGAGACCCAGTACTTC.

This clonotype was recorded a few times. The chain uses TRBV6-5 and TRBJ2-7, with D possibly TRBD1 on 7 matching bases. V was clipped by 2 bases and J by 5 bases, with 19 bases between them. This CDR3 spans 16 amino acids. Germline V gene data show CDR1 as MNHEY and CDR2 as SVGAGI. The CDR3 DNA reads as TGTGCCAGCAGTTACGGGGTCTCAGGGGGGTTGAACGAGCAGTACTTC. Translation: CASSYGVSGGLNEQYF.

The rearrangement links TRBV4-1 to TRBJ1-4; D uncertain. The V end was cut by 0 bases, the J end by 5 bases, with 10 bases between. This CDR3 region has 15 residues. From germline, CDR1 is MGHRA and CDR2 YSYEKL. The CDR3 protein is CASSQDGFRNEKLFF. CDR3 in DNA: TGCGCCAGCAGCCAAGATGGGTTTAGGAATGAAAAACTGTTTTTT.

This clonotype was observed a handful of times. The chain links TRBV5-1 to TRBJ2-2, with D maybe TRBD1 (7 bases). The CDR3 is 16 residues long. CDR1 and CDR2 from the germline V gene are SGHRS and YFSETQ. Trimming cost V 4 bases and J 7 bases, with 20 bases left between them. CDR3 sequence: CASSKSEGARIGELFF. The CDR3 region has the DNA TGCGCCAGCAGCAAATCGGAGGGGGCGCGAATCGGGGAGCTGTTTTTT.

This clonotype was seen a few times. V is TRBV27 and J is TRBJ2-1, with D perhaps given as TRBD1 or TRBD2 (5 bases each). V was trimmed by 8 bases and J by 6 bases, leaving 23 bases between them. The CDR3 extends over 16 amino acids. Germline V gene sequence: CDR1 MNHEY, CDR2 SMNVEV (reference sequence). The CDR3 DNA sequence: TGTGCCAGCGGGATTCCCGGGACCACTAGGGCCAATGAGCAGTTCTTC. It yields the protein CASGIPGTTRANEQFF.

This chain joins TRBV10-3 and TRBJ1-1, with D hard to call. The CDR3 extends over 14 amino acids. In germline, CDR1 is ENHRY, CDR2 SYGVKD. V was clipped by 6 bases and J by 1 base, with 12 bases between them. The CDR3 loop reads CAIRSYNGNTEAFF. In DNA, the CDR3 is TGTGCCATCAGGTCCTACAATGGGAACACTGAAGCTTTCTTT.

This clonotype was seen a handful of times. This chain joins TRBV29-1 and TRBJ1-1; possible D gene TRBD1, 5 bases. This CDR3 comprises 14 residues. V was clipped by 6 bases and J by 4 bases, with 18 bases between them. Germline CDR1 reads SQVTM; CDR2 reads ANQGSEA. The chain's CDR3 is CSVMGGKRGTEAFF. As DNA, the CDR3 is TGCAGCGTAATGGGAGGGAAGAGGGGCACTGAAGCTTTCTTT.

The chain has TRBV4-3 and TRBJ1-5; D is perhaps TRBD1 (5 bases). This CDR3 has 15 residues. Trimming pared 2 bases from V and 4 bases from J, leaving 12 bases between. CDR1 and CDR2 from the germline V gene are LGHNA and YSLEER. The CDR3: CASSQWSGMNQPQHF. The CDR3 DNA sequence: TGCGCCAGCAGCCAATGGTCAGGGATGAATCAGCCCCAGCATTTT.

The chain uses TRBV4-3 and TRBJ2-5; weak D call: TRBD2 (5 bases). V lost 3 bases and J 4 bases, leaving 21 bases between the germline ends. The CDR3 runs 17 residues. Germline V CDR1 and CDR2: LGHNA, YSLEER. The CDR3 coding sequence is TGCGCCAGCAGCCAGAAACAACCTTGGGAGCCCGGAGAGACCCAGTACTTC. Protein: CASSQKQPWEPGETQYF.